This T cell receptor (beta chain) appears in the sequencing data of a study of cytomegalovirus exposure and HLA in healthy donors. For the study at large: The use of the same platform for the 95 to 150 validation repertoires and the 600 to 700 first-cohort repertoires was reported by a later analysis.

Some clones are missing from TCRdb's copy, which holds only in-frame ones; the method was immunoSEQ multiplex PCR. The sample lists about 180,000 clones; less than 85% were seen once. This clone showed up just a few times. Germline V gene sequence: CDR1 SGHRS, CDR2 YFSETQ. Trimming took 0 bases from V and 0 from J, leaving 6 bases between them. This CDR3 comprises 14 residues. The sequenced sample was PBMCs. The clonotype comes from a man in his late teens or twenties in good health and CMV-seropositive. This chain links TRBV5-1 with TRBJ1-2, with D unresolved. CDR3 in amino acids: CASSLGQSNYGYTF. The CDR3 region has the DNA TGCGCCAGCAGCTTGGGGCAGTCTAACTATGGCTACACCTTC.